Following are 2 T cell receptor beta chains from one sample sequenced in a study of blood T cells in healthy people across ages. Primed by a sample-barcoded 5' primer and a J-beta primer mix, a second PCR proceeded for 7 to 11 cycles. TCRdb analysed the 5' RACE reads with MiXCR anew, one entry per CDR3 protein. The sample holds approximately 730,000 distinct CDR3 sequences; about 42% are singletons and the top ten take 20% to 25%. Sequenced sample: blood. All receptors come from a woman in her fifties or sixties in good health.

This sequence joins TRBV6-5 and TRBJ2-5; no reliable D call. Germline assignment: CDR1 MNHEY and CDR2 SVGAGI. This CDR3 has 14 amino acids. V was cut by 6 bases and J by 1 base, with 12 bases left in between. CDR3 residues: CASSLLYSQETQYF. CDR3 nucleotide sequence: TGTGCCAGCAGCCTCTTGTACAGCCAAGAGACCCAGTACTTC.

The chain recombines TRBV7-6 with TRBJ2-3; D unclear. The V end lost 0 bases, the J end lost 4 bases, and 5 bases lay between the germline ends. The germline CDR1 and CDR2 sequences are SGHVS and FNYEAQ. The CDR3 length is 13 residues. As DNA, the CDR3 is TGTGCCAGCAGCTTAGCGATATCAGATACGCAGTATTTT. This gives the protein CASSLAISDTQYF.